What follows describes a single TCR beta chain. This clonotype was found once. It has no known antigen specificity. Being one base from a much bigger clone, this may be a read error. A read error is likely, as this CDR3 ends without the conserved phenylalanine or tryptophan. Amplification of TCR beta CDR3 regions was carried out from RNA transcripts. For the first round of RT-PCR on the TCR CDR3, the HTBI primer set was used together with the Qiagen OneStep RT-PCR kit. Libraries were constructed in a second round of multiplex PCR, after which size selection and purification were performed. Libraries were sequenced paired-end with 100 bp reads on an Illumina HiSeq2000. Regarding the original processing steps: Raw data were processed with SOAPnuke, discarding reads with adapters, uncalled bases, mean Phred below 15, or no exact constant-primer or identifier match. High-quality paired reads were merged using COPE v1.2.5, and each unique nucleotide sequence was defined as a clonotype. MiTCR v1.1 was used to align the clonotypes against IMGT TRBV, TRBD and TRBJ reference segments. The analysis was restricted to V-J combinations with a frequency above 0.0001, which together covered about 99% of the repertoires. A TCS score was defined as the ratio between F50 (clonal expansion) and ExV (chaos), using BLOSUM62-based TCRdist between CDR3 peptides within each V-J. Welch's t-statistics and random forest reduced 514 V-J features to about 12, which were used in a naive Bayes classifier (R e1071). The raw public reads went through TCRdb reprocessing: fastp at Q25, MiXCR clone calling, in-frame beta chains kept. Every entry covers one CDR3 protein and lists the most common genes and DNA from its rows. These V and J calls rely on TCRdb rather than the paper's analysis. A total of about 520,000 distinct CDR3 sequences appear in this sample, around 20% of them only once. In total, the top ten clones hold around 27% of the sample.

Ends trimmed: V by 1 base, J by 3 bases; bases unmatched to a gene: 5. For CDR1 and CDR2, the germline V gene (reference sequence) lists DFQATT and SNEGSKA. The CDR3 is made up of 14 amino acids, end residues included. Only CDR3 DNA is held: 42 bases, read in frame from base 1. Stable Graves' hyperthyroidism was defined as the absence of progression to ophthalmopathy over 18 months of follow-up. Hyperthyroidism patients were aged 18 to 65 years and newly diagnosed, with disease duration of less than 2 months. The study excluded patients with uncontrolled infections, other autoimmune diseases, pregnancy or lactation. Clinical symptoms, serum thyroxine and TRAb, thyroid ultrasound, and orbital computed tomography formed the basis for the diagnoses. Ficoll-Paque density gradient centrifugation was used to isolate PBMCs from around 10 ml of fresh peripheral blood. Trizol reagent was used to extract total RNA, and RNA quality was then checked on an Agilent 2100 Bioanalyzer.

The entry originates in a study of T cells in Graves' hyperthyroidism and ophthalmopathy (dated by TCRdb to about 2019). Turning to the overall study: Peripheral blood samples were taken at initial diagnosis, before any treatment was given. TCR V-J signatures able to tell the groups apart were searched for in a discovery cohort of 90 to 100 patients, of whom around 43 had Graves' ophthalmopathy and 55 to 60 had stable Graves' hyperthyroidism. Prospective prediction of ophthalmopathy was tested in an independent validation cohort of 18 hyperthyroidism patients and 15 to 17 patients who later progressed to ophthalmopathy. The 100 discovery patients were randomly split 7:3 into training and test sets. In more than five Graves' hyperthyroidism patients, the study also compared T-cell repertoires from thyroid tissue with T-cell repertoires from blood. Following sampling, methimazole starting at 30 mg daily was given to hyperthyroidism patients, and high-dose intravenous methylprednisolone was given to ophthalmopathy patients. The paper describes TCR Vbeta CDR3 sequencing of 120 to 150 peripheral blood samples, made up of 43 ophthalmopathy patients, around 78 hyperthyroidism patients and approximately 17 progressor patients.

On the study overall, not on this receptor specifically: A 13 V-J signature model separated ophthalmopathy from stable hyperthyroidism, with roughly 88% sensitivity and 81.08% specificity in cross-validation and 80%/75% in testing. Sample size was not statistically predetermined, and blinding of investigators to group allocation was not performed. Most expanded thyroid clonotypes (frequency above 0.001) were also detected in blood, a finding suggesting that blood repertoires may reflect thyroid immune responses. During validation, the model predicted progression to ophthalmopathy a median of around 6 months ahead of onset, with almost 71% sensitivity and 72.22% specificity.

The chain couples TRBV20-1 to TRBJ1-2, with TRBD1 identical over 7 junction bases. The sequence was obtained from a man between 18 and 35 years old with Graves' hyperthyroidism. The sequenced sample consisted of blood. The DNA sequence reads TGCAGTGCTAGAGGTCGTAGGGGGCACTATGGCTACACCGTC. Its amino acids are CSARGRRGHYGYTV.